The source of this T cell receptor beta chain is a study of T-cell memory formation after mild COVID-19. One entry per CDR3 protein, called by TCRdb with MiXCR from the 5' RACE reads. The sample consists of approximately 500,000 distinct CDR3 sequences, more than 20% of them appearing once. This CDR3 is built from 16 residues. V shed 0 bases and J 0 bases; nucleotides not matched to a gene: 2. Germline-derived CDR1 and CDR2 are LGHNA and YSLEER. Sequencing input: PBMCs or a T cell subset sorted from them (not recorded which). The receptor was derived from an adult woman who had mild COVID-19 (a few samples of this study predate the infection). Cell type and time point are not known. This sequence joins TRBV4-3 and TRBJ2-1; 7 bases are shared with TRBD1. The CDR3 loop reads CASSQEGQSSYNEQFF. In nucleotides, the CDR3 is TGCGCCAGCAGCCAAGAGGGACAGAGCTCCTACAATGAGCAGTTCTTC.